A single sample gave rise to the 5 T cell receptor beta chains below, sequenced in a study of follicular helper T cells after annual influenza vaccination. Measured with immunoSEQ multiplex PCR; TCRdb has only the in-frame clones, and not every one. The sample includes about 14,000 clones, about four fifths seen only once; the top ten take 0.44%. Documented time point: 2015-2016 season, pre-vaccination. The material sequenced was CXCR5- memory CD4+ T cells sorted from blood, taken on the day of influenza vaccination. The origin of the receptors is an adult who received the influenza vaccine.

The chain is built from TRBV10-3 and TRBJ2-5, with no clear D. V was clipped by 4 bases and J by 2 bases, with 8 bases between them. The V gene's germline CDR1 is ENHRY and CDR2 SYGVKD. The CDR3 is 13 residues long. The CDR3 reads CAISAGIQETQYF. In nucleotides, the CDR3 is TGTGCCATCAGTGCCGGAATACAAGAGACCCAGTACTTC.

The chain combines TRBV7-9 with TRBJ2-3; D unclear. Trimming stripped 5 bases from V and 0 bases from J, with 9 bases between. Germline CDR1 and CDR2: SEHNR and FQNEAQ (reference sequence). CDR3 length equals 14 residues. The DNA for the CDR3 is TGTGCCAGCAGCGAAATATCTAGCACAGATACGCAGTATTTT. As protein: CASSEISSTDTQYF.

The sample holds one count of this clone. The genes are TRBV7-3 and TRBJ2-5, with D possibly TRBD1 on 6 matching bases. V lost 2 bases and J lost 0, with 10 bases in between. Germline V gene lookup returns CDR1 SGHTA and CDR2 FQGTGA. The CDR3 loop spans 15 amino acids. The CDR3 sequence is CASSLLTGYQETQYF. DNA for the CDR3: TGTGCCAGCAGCTTACTTACAGGGTACCAAGAGACCCAGTACTTC.

The chain links TRBV5-8 to TRBJ1-2, with D perhaps matching TRBD1 (5 bases). The CDR3 is 17 amino acids. CDR1 and CDR2 from the germline V gene are SGHTS and YDEGEE. The germline V and J ends were trimmed by 5 bases and 2 bases, with 22 bases remaining between them. CDR3 region: CASRPRQNRIANYGYTF. Written as DNA, the CDR3 is TGTGCCAGCAGACCACGACAGAACAGGATTGCCAACTATGGCTACACCTTC.

The V and J genes are TRBV7-2 and TRBJ1-5, with 7 bases that match TRBD1. CDR3 size: 14 residues. Germline CDR1 is SGHTA and CDR2 is FQGNSA. V shed 6 bases, J shed 0 bases, and the junction held 2 bases outside the gene matches. CDR3 sequence (DNA): TGTGCCAGCAGGGGACAGCATAGCAATCAGCCCCAGCATTTT. Translation: CASRGQHSNQPQHF.